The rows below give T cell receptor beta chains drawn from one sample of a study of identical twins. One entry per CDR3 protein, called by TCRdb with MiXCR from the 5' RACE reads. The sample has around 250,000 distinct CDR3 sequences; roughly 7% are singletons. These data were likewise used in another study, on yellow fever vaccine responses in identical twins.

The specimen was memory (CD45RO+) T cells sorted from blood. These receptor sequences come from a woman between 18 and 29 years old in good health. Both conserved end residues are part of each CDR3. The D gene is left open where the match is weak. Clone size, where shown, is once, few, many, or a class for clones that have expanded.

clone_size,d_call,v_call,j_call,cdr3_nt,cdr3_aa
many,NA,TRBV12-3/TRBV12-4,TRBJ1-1,TGTGCCAGCAGACTCGAGAACACTGAAGCTTTCTTT,CASRLENTEAFF
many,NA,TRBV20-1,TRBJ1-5,TGCAGTGCTCCCGTTAGGGCAGTGAACAATCAGCCCCAGCATTTT,CSAPVRAVNNQPQHF
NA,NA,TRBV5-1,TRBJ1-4,TGCGCCAGCAGGGAAGCAACTAATGAAAAACTGTTTTTT,CASREATNEKLFF
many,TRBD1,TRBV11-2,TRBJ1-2,TGTGCCAGCAGCTCGGAGACAGGGGCCCATGGCTACACCTTC,CASSSETGAHGYTF
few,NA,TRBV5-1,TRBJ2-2,TGCGCCAGCAGCTTATCGGGACAAAGCACCGGGGAGCTGTTTTTT,CASSLSGQSTGELFF
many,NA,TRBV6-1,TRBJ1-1,TGTGCCAGCACCAAGGGAGGACCGATGAACACTGAAGCTTTCTTT,CASTKGGPMNTEAFF
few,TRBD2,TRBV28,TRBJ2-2,TGTGCCAGCAAGCGGGGGGGCCAGAACACCGGGGAGCTGTTTTTT,CASKRGGQNTGELFF
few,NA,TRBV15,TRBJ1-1,TGTGCCACCAGCAGAGACGGACTGAACACTGAAGCTTTCTTT,CATSRDGLNTEAFF
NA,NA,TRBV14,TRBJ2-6,TGTGCCAGCAGACAAGCCTCTGGGGCCAACGTCCTGACTTTC,CASRQASGANVLTF
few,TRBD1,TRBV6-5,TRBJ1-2,TGTGCCAGCAGTTACTCCGGACAGGGCGGCTACACCTTC,CASSYSGQGGYTF
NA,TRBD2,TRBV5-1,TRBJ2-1,TGCGCCAGCAGCTTGTGGGGAGGGCAAACAGATCACTACAATGAGCAGTTCTTC,CASSLWGGQTDHYNEQFF
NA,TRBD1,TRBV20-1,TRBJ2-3,TGCAGTGCTAGTGAGGGACAGGGAACAGATACGCAGTATTTT,CSASEGQGTDTQYF
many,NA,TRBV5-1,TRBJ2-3,TGCGCCAGCAGCTTGGCCCGACCACAAGATACGCAGTATTTT,CASSLARPQDTQYF
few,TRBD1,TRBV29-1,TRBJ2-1,TGCAGCGTCAACGCCGGGACAGGGTTGGGGAATGAGCAGTTCTTC,CSVNAGTGLGNEQFF
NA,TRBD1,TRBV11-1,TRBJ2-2,TGTGCCAGCAGCTTACTTGGGACAGGGGTAAAGACCGGGGAGCTGTTTTTT,CASSLLGTGVKTGELFF
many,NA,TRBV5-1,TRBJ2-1,TGCGCCAGCAGCTTGGCTAACGACAGGTACAATGAGCAGTTCTTC,CASSLANDRYNEQFF
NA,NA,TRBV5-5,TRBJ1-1,TGTGCCAGCACAGTACAGCAGAACACTGAAGCTTTCTTT,CASTVQQNTEAFF
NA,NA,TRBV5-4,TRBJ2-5,TGTGCCAGCAGCTCGACTAACCAAGAGACCCAGTACTTC,CASSSTNQETQYF
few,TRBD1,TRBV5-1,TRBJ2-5,TGCGCCAGCAGCCCGGGACAGGCGGAGGAGACCCAGTACTTC,CASSPGQAEETQYF
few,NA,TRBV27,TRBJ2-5,TGTGCCAGCAGCTGGGGAGGCTCCCAAGAGACCCAGTACTTC,CASSWGGSQETQYF
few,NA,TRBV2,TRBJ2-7,TGTGCCAGCAGGACCGTCTACGAGCAGTACTTC,CASRTVYEQYF
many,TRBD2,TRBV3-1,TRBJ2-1,TGTGCCAGCAGCCAAGGAGGACTAGGTAGTCACAATGAGCAGTTCTTC,CASSQGGLGSHNEQFF
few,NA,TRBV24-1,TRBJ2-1,TGTGCCACCAGTGATTTTGGGCCCGGTGAGCAGTTCTTC,CATSDFGPGEQFF
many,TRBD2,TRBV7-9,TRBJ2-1,TGTGCCAGCAGGCGGGGCACAGGGACTAGCGGGAACAATGAGCAGTTCTTC,CASRRGTGTSGNNEQFF
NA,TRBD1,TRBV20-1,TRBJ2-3,TGCAGTGCTAGTAGGGGGACAGGGATTAGCACAGATACGCAGTATTTT,CSASRGTGISTDTQYF
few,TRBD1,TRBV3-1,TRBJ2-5,TGTGCCAGCAGAGGAACAGGGGGAGAGACCCAGTACTTC,CASRGTGGETQYF
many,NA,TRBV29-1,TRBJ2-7,TGCAGCGTGGAACTTGGGGTTAGGGGAAACTCCTACGAGCAGTACTTC,CSVELGVRGNSYEQYF
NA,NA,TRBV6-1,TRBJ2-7,TGTGCCAGCAGAGGCAGGGCCGACGAGCAGTACTTC,CASRGRADEQYF
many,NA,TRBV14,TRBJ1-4,TGTGCCAGCAGCCAAACGACAGCTATGAAGGAACTGTTTTTT,CASSQTTAMKELFF
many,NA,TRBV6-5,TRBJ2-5,TGTGCCAGCAGTTACGGTGAGACCCAGTACTTC,CASSYGETQYF
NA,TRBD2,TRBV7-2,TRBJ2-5,TGTGCCAGCACCTCGGGACTAGCGGGAGAGACCCAGTACTTC,CASTSGLAGETQYF
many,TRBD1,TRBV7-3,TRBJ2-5,TGTGCCAGCAGCCCGATGGGACAGAAACAAGAGACCCAGTACTTC,CASSPMGQKQETQYF
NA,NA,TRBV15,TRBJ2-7,TGTGCCACCAGCAGCTCCACAGGGTCCTACGAGCAGTACTTC,CATSSSTGSYEQYF
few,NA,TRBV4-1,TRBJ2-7,TGCGCCAGCAGCCAAGCATGGCTCGGAGGTAGCTCCTACGAGCAGTACTTC,CASSQAWLGGSSYEQYF
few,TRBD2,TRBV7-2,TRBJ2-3,TGTGCCAGCAGCTGGGGGACTAGCGCCACAGATACGCAGTATTTT,CASSWGTSATDTQYF
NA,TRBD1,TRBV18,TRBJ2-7,TGTGCCAGCTCACCAGCCCCGGGACAGGGGAACGAGCAGTACTTC,CASSPAPGQGNEQYF
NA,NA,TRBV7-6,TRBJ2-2,TGTGCCAGCAGCTTAGAAAGGGCGGGGCCGAACACCGGGGAGCTGTTTTTT,CASSLERAGPNTGELFF
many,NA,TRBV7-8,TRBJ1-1,TGTGCCAGCAGCCTAGTAGGGGCTTGGGGCACTGAAGCTTTCTTT,CASSLVGAWGTEAFF
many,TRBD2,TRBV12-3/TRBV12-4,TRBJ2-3,TGTGCCAGCAGCGAGCGGGATTGGGGCACAGATACGCAGTATTTT,CASSERDWGTDTQYF
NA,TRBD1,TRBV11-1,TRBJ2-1,TGTGCCAGCAGCTTGGGGACAGGGATCTACAATGAGCAGTTCTTC,CASSLGTGIYNEQFF
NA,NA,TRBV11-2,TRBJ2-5,TGTGCCAGCAGCTTAGGGACCCTGAAAGAGACCCAGTACTTC,CASSLGTLKETQYF
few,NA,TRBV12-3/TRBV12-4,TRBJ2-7,TGTGCCAGCAGTTTCTACGGTTACGAGCAGTACTTC,CASSFYGYEQYF
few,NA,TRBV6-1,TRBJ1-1,TGTGCCAGCAGCGACGAAACCGGACCTTCGAAAGCTTTCTTT,CASSDETGPSKAFF
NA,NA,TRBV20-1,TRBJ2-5,TGCAGTGCCACTCAGACACAGGGTTGGGGAGAGACCCAGTACTTC,CSATQTQGWGETQYF
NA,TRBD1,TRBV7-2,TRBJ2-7,TGTGCCAGCAGCGAACAGGGGGCGAACGAGCAGTACTTC,CASSEQGANEQYF
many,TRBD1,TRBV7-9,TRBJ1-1,TGTGCCAGCAGCTCCGGGACAGTGAACACTGAAGCTTTCTTT,CASSSGTVNTEAFF
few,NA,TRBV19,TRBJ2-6,TGTGCCAGTAGTAGGGACAGGGCCAACGTCCTGACTTTC,CASSRDRANVLTF